This T cell receptor beta chain was found in a study of identical twins. Notes on the study in general: Conclusions rested on cross-sectional statistics rather than following the same donors. Cord blood beta clonotypes that were abundant carried fewer insertions, and memory repertoires showed no such trend.

The length of the CDR3 is 15 residues. Germline CDR1 is DFQATT and CDR2 is SNEGSKA (reference sequence). After removal of 5 bases from V and 0 bases from J, the junction contained 8 bases not matched to a gene. MiXCR, applied by TCRdb to the 5' RACE reads, yields one record per CDR3 protein. The table includes hundreds of thousands of distinct CDR3 sequences, 7.5% detected once. Turning to this clonotype: What it recognizes is unknown.

This sample also appeared in a second study, on yellow fever vaccine responses in identical twins.

The sequenced sample was CD8+ T cells sorted from blood. This chain joins TRBV20-1 and TRBJ2-7; 9 bases are a match to TRBD1. The clonotype was recovered from a woman aged 18-29 years in good health. CDR3 nucleotide sequence: TGCAGTGCTGTCCCCGGGACAGGGAGCTCCTACGAGCAGTACTTC. Translating it yields CSAVPGTGSSYEQYF.